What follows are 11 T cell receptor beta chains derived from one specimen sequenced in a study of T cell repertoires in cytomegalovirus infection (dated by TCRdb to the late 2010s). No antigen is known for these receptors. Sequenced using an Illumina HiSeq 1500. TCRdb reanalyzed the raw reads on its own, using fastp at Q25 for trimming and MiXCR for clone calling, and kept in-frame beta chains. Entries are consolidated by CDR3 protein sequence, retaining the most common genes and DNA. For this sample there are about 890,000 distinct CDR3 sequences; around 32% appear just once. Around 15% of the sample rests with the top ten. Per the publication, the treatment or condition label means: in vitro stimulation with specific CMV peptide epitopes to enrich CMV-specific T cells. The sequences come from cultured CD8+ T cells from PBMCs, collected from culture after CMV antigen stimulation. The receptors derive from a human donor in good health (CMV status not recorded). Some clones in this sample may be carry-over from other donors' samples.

The CDR3 loop reads CASSRQSDYYNEQFF. The CDR3 coding sequence is TGTGCCAGCAGCCGACAGTCTGATTACTACAATGAGCAGTTCTTC. The gene calls are TRBV7-2 and TRBJ2-1, with D perhaps TRBD1 (5 bases). V lost 5 bases and J 3 bases, leaving 14 bases between the germline ends. CDR1 and CDR2 (germline): SGHTA, FQGNSA. This CDR3 region has 15 residues.

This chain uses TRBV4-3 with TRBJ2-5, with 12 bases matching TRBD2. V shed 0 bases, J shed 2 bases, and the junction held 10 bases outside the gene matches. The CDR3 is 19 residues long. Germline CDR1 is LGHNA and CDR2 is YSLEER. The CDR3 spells CASSQEGSPSGGAQETQYF. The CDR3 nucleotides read TGCGCCAGCAGCCAAGAGGGATCGCCTAGCGGGGGGGCTCAAGAGACCCAGTACTTC.

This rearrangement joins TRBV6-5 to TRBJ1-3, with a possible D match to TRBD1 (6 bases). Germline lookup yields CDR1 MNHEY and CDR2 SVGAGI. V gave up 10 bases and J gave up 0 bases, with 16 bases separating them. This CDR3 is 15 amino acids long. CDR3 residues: CATRPGDFSGNTIYF. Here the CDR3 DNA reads TGTGCCACCAGACCAGGGGACTTCTCTGGAAACACCATATATTTT.

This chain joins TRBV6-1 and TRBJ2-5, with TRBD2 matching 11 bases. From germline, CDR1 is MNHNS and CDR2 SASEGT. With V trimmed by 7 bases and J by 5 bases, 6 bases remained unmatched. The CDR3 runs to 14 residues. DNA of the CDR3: TGTGCCAGCAACCTACTAGCGGGGGTGGAGACCCAGTACTTC. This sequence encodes CASNLLAGVETQYF.

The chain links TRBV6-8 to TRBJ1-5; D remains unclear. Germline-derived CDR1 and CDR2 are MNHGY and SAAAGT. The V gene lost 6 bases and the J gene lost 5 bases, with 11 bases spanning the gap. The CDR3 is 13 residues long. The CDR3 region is CASSQTWDQPQHF. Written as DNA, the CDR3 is TGTGCCAGCAGCCAAACATGGGATCAGCCCCAGCATTTT.

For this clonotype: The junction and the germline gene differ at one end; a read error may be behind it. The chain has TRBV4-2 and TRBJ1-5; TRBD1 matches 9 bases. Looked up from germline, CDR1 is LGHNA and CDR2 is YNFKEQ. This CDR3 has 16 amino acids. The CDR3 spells CVSSQSRTGANQPQHF. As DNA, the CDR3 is TGTGTCAGCAGCCAATCTAGGACAGGGGCGAATCAGCCCCAGCATTTT.

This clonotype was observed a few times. The CDR3 region has the DNA TGTGCCAGCAGTCTTGCGGGGGGGTTATTCTACGAGCAGTACTTC. It yields the protein CASSLAGGLFYEQYF. V and J are TRBV12-3 or TRBV12-4 and TRBJ2-7, with TRBD2 identical over 9 bases. After removal of 5 bases from V and 3 bases from J, the junction contained 8 bases not matched to a gene. This CDR3 spans 15 amino acids.

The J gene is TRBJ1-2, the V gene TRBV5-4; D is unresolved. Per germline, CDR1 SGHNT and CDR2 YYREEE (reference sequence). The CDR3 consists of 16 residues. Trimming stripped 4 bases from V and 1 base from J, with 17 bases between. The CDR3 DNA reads TGTGCCAGCAGCCCAGACCCAGCCTCCTTTAACTATGGCTACACCTTC. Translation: CASSPDPASFNYGYTF.

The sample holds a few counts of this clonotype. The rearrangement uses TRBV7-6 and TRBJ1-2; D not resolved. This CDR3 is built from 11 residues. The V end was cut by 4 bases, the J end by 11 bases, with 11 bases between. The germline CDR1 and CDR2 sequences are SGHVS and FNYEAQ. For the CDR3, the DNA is TGTGCCAGCAGCTCCGGCCTGGAATACACCTTC. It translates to CASSSGLEYTF.

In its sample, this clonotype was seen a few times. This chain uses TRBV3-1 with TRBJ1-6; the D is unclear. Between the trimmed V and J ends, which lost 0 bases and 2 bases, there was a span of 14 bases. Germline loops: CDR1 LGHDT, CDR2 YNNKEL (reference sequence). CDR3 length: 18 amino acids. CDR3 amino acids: CASSQEGRQDPYNSPLHF. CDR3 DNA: TGTGCCAGCAGCCAAGAGGGGAGGCAAGACCCCTATAATTCACCCCTCCACTTT.

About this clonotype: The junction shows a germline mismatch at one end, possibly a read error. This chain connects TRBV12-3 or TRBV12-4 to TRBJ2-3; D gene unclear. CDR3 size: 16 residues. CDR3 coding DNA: TGTGCCAACAGTGTCGACGGAACCGGTAACACAGATACGCAGTATTTT. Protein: CANSVDGTGNTDTQYF.